Listed below are T cell receptor beta chains from one sample, sequenced in a study of cytotoxic CD8 clonotypes in ibrutinib-treated CLL. Sequencing used immunoSEQ multiplex PCR; TCRdb keeps in-frame clones, though not all of them. The profile shows about 97,000 clones, 75% to 80% of them singletons. The material sequenced was PBMCs, taken after 24 months of ibrutinib treatment. The receptor source for this set is a human donor with chronic lymphocytic leukemia. Both conserved end residues are part of each CDR3. D genes are given only for firm matches. Clone size is given for some rows only: seen once, a few or many times, or a class if the clone is expanded.

TRBD2	TRBV14	.	TRBJ2-1	CASSQGLAGVYPGFF	TGTGCCAGCAGCCAAGGACTAGCGGGAGTCTATCCTGGGTTCTTC
.	TRBV10-3	.	TRBJ2-3	CAIKVIDTQYF	TGTGCCATCAAGGTAATAGATACGCAGTATTTT
.	TRBV6-5	.	TRBJ1-2	CASSYVATDSRGYTF	TGTGCCAGCAGTTACGTTGCGACGGACTCTAGGGGCTACACCTTC
.	TRBV6-4	.	TRBJ1-6	CASSDRPSRDGYNSPLHF	TGTGCCAGCAGTGACCGCCCGAGCCGGGACGGCTATAATTCACCCCTCCACTTT
.	TRBV4-1	few	TRBJ1-5	CASSQEGGGNQPQHF	TGCGCCAGCAGCCAAGAGGGGGGTGGCAATCAGCCCCAGCATTTT
.	TRBV28	.	TRBJ2-7	CASSPMPTYEQYF	TGTGCCAGCAGCCCCATGCCTACCTACGAGCAGTACTTC
TRBD2	TRBV9	.	TRBJ2-7	CASSPTSETAYEQYF	TGTGCCAGCAGCCCTACTAGCGAAACAGCCTACGAGCAGTACTTC
.	TRBV30	.	TRBJ2-5	CAWSVRGLQETQYF	TGTGCCTGGAGTGTAAGAGGACTACAAGAGACCCAGTACTTC
TRBD1	TRBV7-9	.	TRBJ1-2	CASSSPGTGGVYGYTF	TGTGCCAGCAGCTCACCCGGGACAGGGGGCGTTTATGGCTACACCTTC
.	TRBV28	.	TRBJ2-1	CASSPARPSEQFF	TGTGCCAGCAGCCCGGCGCGCCCAAGTGAGCAGTTCTTC
TRBD2	TRBV5-4	once	TRBJ2-6	CASSKGLAGVGGANVLTF	TGTGCCAGCAGCAAAGGACTAGCGGGAGTTGGTGGGGCCAACGTCCTGACTTTC
TRBD2	TRBV5-4	.	TRBJ2-1	CASSLFLAGGDEQFF	TGTGCCAGCAGCTTGTTTCTAGCGGGAGGGGATGAGCAGTTCTTC
.	TRBV28	once	TRBJ1-2	CASSSWGWGDYGYTF	TGTGCCAGCAGTTCTTGGGGGTGGGGTGACTATGGCTACACCTTC
TRBD2	TRBV2	.	TRBJ2-2	CASRAGLGTGELFF	TGTGCCAGCAGAGCGGGACTAGGGACCGGGGAGCTGTTTTTT
TRBD2	TRBV7-3	few	TRBJ2-3	CASSPHRTSGSLTDTQYF	TGTGCCAGCAGCCCACACAGGACTAGCGGGAGCCTCACAGATACGCAGTATTTT
.	TRBV4-3	few	TRBJ1-1	CASSRKGVATEAFF	TGCGCCAGCAGCCGAAAAGGGGTTGCCACTGAAGCTTTCTTT
TRBD1	TRBV6-5	.	TRBJ1-1	CASSYDRGSTEAFF	TGTGCCAGCAGTTACGACAGGGGCAGCACTGAAGCTTTCTTT
TRBD2	TRBV2	.	TRBJ2-4	CASNPSGTTAKNIQYF	TGTGCCAGCAACCCCTCCGGGACTACAGCCAAAAACATTCAGTACTTC
.	TRBV5-8	.	TRBJ1-5	CASSLSWVNQPQHF	TGTGCCAGCAGCTTGTCGTGGGTCAATCAGCCCCAGCATTTT
.	TRBV28	.	TRBJ1-2	CASSLQGVYGYTF	TGTGCCAGCAGTTTACAAGGGGTCTATGGCTACACCTTC
TRBD1	TRBV2	few	TRBJ2-3	CATRAQGAADTQYF	TGTGCCACGCGGGCCCAGGGGGCGGCAGATACGCAGTATTTT
.	TRBV21-1	.	TRBJ2-1	CASSTSGRSYNEQFF	TGTGCCAGCAGTACTAGCGGGAGATCCTACAATGAGCAGTTCTTC
TRBD2	TRBV5-6	.	TRBJ2-7	CASTRWGGMYSEEQYF	TGTGCCAGCACCCGGTGGGGGGGAATGTATTCGGAAGAGCAGTACTTC
.	TRBV20-1	.	TRBJ2-7	CSASRAYEQYF	TGCAGTGCTAGCCGTGCCTACGAGCAGTACTTC
.	TRBV7-2	.	TRBJ1-5	CASSLSSNQPQHF	TGTGCCAGCAGCTTATCGTCCAATCAGCCCCAGCATTTT
.	TRBV28	.	TRBJ2-7	CASSPGTGLSYEQYF	TGTGCCAGCAGCCCTGGAACAGGGCTCTCCTACGAGCAGTACTTC
.	TRBV7-9	.	TRBJ2-7	CASSQGFHEQYF	TGTGCCAGCAGCCAAGGGTTCCACGAGCAGTACTTC
.	TRBV27	.	TRBJ2-5	CASNQRGSQETQYF	TGTGCCAGCAACCAAAGGGGATCTCAAGAGACCCAGTACTTC
TRBD1	TRBV5-1	.	TRBJ1-2	CASSFTLTGDYGYTF	TGCGCCAGCAGCTTTACCCTGACAGGGGACTATGGCTACACCTTC
.	TRBV7-3	.	TRBJ2-2	CASSQGGPGELFF	TGTGCCAGCAGCCAAGGGGGACCCGGGGAGCTGTTTTTT